One sample yielded the 21 T cell receptor beta chains listed below, sequenced in a study of blood T cell repertoires in COVID-19 (dated by TCRdb to 2020 to 2021). Library preparation used the immunoSEQ multiplex PCR assay. TCRdb holds this immuneACCESS table with in-frame rearrangements only. Some clones are missing; in checked studies, unresolved V genes explain under half, and the rest has no known cause. Recorded for this sample are 53,000 or so clones; 85% to 95% of them occurred a single time. Of the sample, about 3.1% is held by the ten largest clones. Source material: peripheral blood. Source of these receptors: a human donor in a cohort sampled during active COVID-19.

CDR3 in amino acids: CASRTDRVGEQFF. The CDR3 nucleotides read TGTGCCAGCAGGACCGACAGGGTCGGGGAGCAGTTCTTC. The V gene is TRBV5-4, the J gene TRBJ2-1; 7 nucleotides match TRBD1. This CDR3 region has 13 residues. Per germline, CDR1 SGHNT and CDR2 YYREEE (reference sequence). The V segment lost 5 bases and the J segment 10 bases; nucleotides outside the gene matches: 9. Combining the CDR3 with reference TRBV5-4 and TRBJ2-1 gives the whole variable domain ETGVTQSPTHLIKTRGQQVTLRCSSQSGHNTVSWYQQALGQGPQFIFQYYREEENGRGNFPPRFSGLQFPNYSSELNVNALELDDSALYLCASRTDRVGEQFFGPGTRLTVL.

This clone was observed once. The chain is built from TRBV3-1 (or the pseudogene TRBV3-2) and TRBJ2-5; 7 nucleotides line up with TRBD1. The CDR3 length is 13 residues. The germline CDR1 and CDR2 sequences are LGHDT and YNNKEL (reference sequence). With 4 bases clipped from V and 5 bases from J, the junction kept 4 bases outside the gene matches. Here the CDR3 DNA reads TGTGCCAGCAGCCGGGACAGACGGGAGACCCAGTACTTC. Protein product: CASSRDRRETQYF.

This chain links TRBV21-1 with TRBJ2-7; TRBD1, the D gene given by the table, was not confirmed from the DNA. TRBV21-1 is deemed a pseudogene. This CDR3 has 13 residues. The CDR3, as DNA: TGTGCCAGCAGCTTGAAGGCAGGGGGACAGCAGTACGTC. The encoded protein is CASSLKAGGQQYV.

The chain is built from TRBV6-5 and TRBJ1-4, with 9 bases lining up with TRBD1. Germline V gives CDR1 MNHEY, CDR2 SVGAGI. The CDR3 runs to 15 residues. Germline trimming cut 2 bases from V and 8 bases from J; bases unmatched to any gene: 6. The CDR3 protein is CASSYNGGTGEKLFF. The CDR3 coding sequence is TGTGCCAGCAGTTACAATGGGGGGACAGGGGAAAAACTGTTTTTT.

The V call is TRBV4-3, the J call TRBJ2-2, with unresolved D. The CDR3 has 14 residues. V lost 8 bases to trimming and J lost 4 bases, with 14 bases between them. Per germline, CDR1 LGHNA and CDR2 YSLEER. The CDR3 spells CASRSERSTGELFF. CDR3 coding DNA: TGCGCCAGCCGGTCTGAGAGGAGCACCGGGGAGCTGTTTTTT.

The chain recombines TRBV30 with TRBJ2-2, with TRBD1 matching over 7 bases. The V gene end was trimmed by 4 bases and the J gene end by 4 bases; junction bases not matched to a gene: 9. The CDR3 covers 15 residues. Germline V gene data show CDR1 as GTSNPN and CDR2 as SVGIG (reference sequence). DNA of the CDR3: TGTGCCTGGAATAAAATGACAGGGCCCACCGGGGAGCTGTTTTTT. Translation: CAWNKMTGPTGELFF.

V gene TRBV18 combines with J gene TRBJ2-1; tentative D call: TRBD2 (6 bases). Germline V gene sequence: CDR1 KGHSH, CDR2 LQKENI. Trimming pared 0 bases from V and 2 bases from J, leaving 8 bases between. This CDR3 spans 15 amino acids. The CDR3: CASSPPEGAYNEQFF. CDR3 bases: TGTGCCAGCTCACCACCGGAGGGAGCCTACAATGAGCAGTTCTTC.

The chain has TRBV7-6 and TRBJ1-2; 9 nucleotides line up with TRBD1. V lost 0 bases and J lost 7; bases outside the gene matches: 9. From germline, CDR1 is SGHVS and CDR2 FNYEAQ. This CDR3 is built from 16 residues. CDR3 in DNA: TGTGCCAGCAGCTTAGCTCCACAGGGGGCTGGATCTGGCTACACCTTC. As protein: CASSLAPQGAGSGYTF.

The chain carries TRBV15 and TRBJ2-7, with a possible D match to TRBD2 (6 bases). This CDR3 is built from 15 residues. V was cut by 3 bases and J by 3 bases, with 15 bases left in between. Germline V CDR1 and CDR2: LNHNV, YYDKDF (reference sequence). The CDR3 DNA reads TGTGCCACCAGCAGGGCCAGGGAGGTGGACTACGAGCAGTACGTC. Residues: CATSRAREVDYEQYV.

The chain couples TRBV12-3 or TRBV12-4 to TRBJ2-5; D possibly corresponds to TRBD2 (5 bases). The CDR3 spans 13 residues. V lost 5 bases to trimming and J lost 1 base, with 8 bases between them. CDR3 bases: TGTGCCAGCAGTGCCGGGGTCCAAGAGACCCAGTACTTC. Protein: CASSAGVQETQYF.

The V gene is TRBV25-1, the J gene TRBJ2-3; TRBD2 matches 11 bases. The V segment lost 3 bases and the J segment 3 bases; nucleotides outside the gene matches: 2. The CDR3 contains 15 residues. Germline CDR1 reads MGHDK; CDR2 reads SYGVNS. Here the CDR3 reads CASSDLAGGTDTQYF. CDR3 bases: TGTGCCAGCAGTGACCTAGCGGGGGGAACAGATACGCAGTATTTT. Looking up the rest from reference TRBV25-1 and TRBJ2-3 gives the full variable domain: EADIYQTPRYLVIGTGKKITLECSQTMGHDKMYWYQQDPGMELHLIHYSYGVNSTEKGDLSSESTVSRIRTEHFPLTLESARPSHTSQYLCASSDLAGGTDTQYFGPGTRLTVL.

The gene calls are TRBV6-6 and TRBJ2-5; TRBD1 aligns across 7 bases. The germline gives CDR1 MNHNY, CDR2 SVGAGI (reference sequence). Trimming took 6 bases from V and 1 from J; bases not matched to a gene: 2. CDR3 size: 13 residues. CDR3 in DNA: TGTGCCAGCAGCAGGGACAGCCAAGAGACCCAGTACTTC. Amino acid sequence: CASSRDSQETQYF.

The CDR3 bases are TGTGCCAGCAGTTTATATCCATCAGGGGGGACCCGGTTCTTC. Translating it yields CASSLYPSGGTRFF. This chain uses TRBV27 with TRBJ2-1; weak D call: TRBD1 (7 bases). Germline V gene lookup returns CDR1 MNHEY and CDR2 SMNVEV (reference sequence). Trimming pared 1 base from V and 15 bases from J, leaving 19 bases between. CDR3 length equals 14 residues.

This clone was seen just once. The chain links TRBV11-2 to TRBJ2-7; 7 nucleotides match TRBD1. With V trimmed by 4 bases and J by 9 bases, 3 bases remained unmatched. This CDR3 is built from 11 residues. Germline CDR1 and CDR2: SGHAT and FQNNGV. CDR3 amino acids: CASSSGQRQYV. The CDR3 region has the DNA TGTGCCAGCAGCTCGGGACAGCGGCAGTACGTC.

This sequence joins TRBV3-1 (or the pseudogene TRBV3-2) and TRBJ1-2, with TRBD1 identical over 9 bases. The V and J ends lost 6 bases and 8 bases, in that order; junction bases with no gene match: 10. This CDR3 has 14 residues. CDR1 LGHDT and CDR2 YNNKEL come from the germline V gene (reference sequence). The CDR3 region has the DNA TGTGCCAGCAGATCTTCGGACAGGGGACACGGCTACACCTTC. The encoded protein is CASRSSDRGHGYTF.

The chain carries TRBV21-1 and TRBJ1-1; no DNA check was done on the table's D call, TRBD1. TRBV21-1 is deemed a pseudogene. CDR3 length equals 14 residues. The CDR3 DNA reads TGTGCCAGCAGCAAAGCCTCAGGGGGCGCTGGGGCTTTCTTT. It codes for CASSKASGGAGAFF.

In nucleotides, the CDR3 is TGTGCCAGCAGTGATCGACAGGTAGCCGGGGAGCTGTTTTTT. This encodes CASSDRQVAGELFF. The chain is built from TRBV6-1 and TRBJ2-2, with D possibly matching TRBD1 (6 bases). V was trimmed by 3 bases and J by 6 bases, leaving 11 bases between them. Germline values: CDR1 MNHNS, CDR2 SASEGT. There are 14 residues in the CDR3.

J is TRBJ2-5 and V is TRBV15, with 7 nucleotides matching TRBD1. The CDR3 extends over 14 amino acids. Germline V lookup: CDR1 LNHNV, CDR2 YYDKDF (reference sequence). The ends lost 6 bases at V and 4 bases at J; junction bases unmatched: 8. The DNA of the CDR3 is TGTGCCACCAGGAGCCGGGACAGACTAGAGACCCAGTACTTC. Protein: CATRSRDRLETQYF.

The genes are TRBV5-5 and TRBJ1-4; TRBD1 agrees at 9 bases. The CDR3 is 14 residues long. Germline V CDR1 and CDR2: SGHKS, YYEKEE (reference sequence). Losses at the gene ends were 5 bases for V and 10 bases for J; bases not matched to a gene: 9. Here the CDR3 reads CASRQPSTGGKLFF. CDR3 nucleotide sequence: TGTGCCAGCAGGCAACCCTCGACAGGGGGAAAACTGTTTTTT.

The CDR3 loop is CASSAQGTGELFF. CDR3 DNA sequence: TGTGCCAGCAGCGCACAGGGCACCGGGGAGCTGTTTTTT. The chain links TRBV2 to TRBJ2-2; TRBD1 is a possible D gene (6 bases). V was shortened by 6 bases and J by 4 bases, with 9 bases between the two germline ends. The CDR3 is made up of 13 amino acids. The germline V gene has CDR1 SNHLY and CDR2 FYNNEI.

The chain recombines TRBV9 with TRBJ1-5; weak D call: TRBD1 (5 bases). Trimming removed 0 bases from V and 9 bases from J, with 19 bases in between. The CDR3 covers 16 residues. Germline V gene lookup returns CDR1 SGDLS and CDR2 YYNGEE. CDR3 residues: CASSVAATVGDGPQHF. The CDR3 bases are TGTGCCAGCAGCGTAGCCGCGACAGTTGGGGATGGGCCCCAGCATTTT.